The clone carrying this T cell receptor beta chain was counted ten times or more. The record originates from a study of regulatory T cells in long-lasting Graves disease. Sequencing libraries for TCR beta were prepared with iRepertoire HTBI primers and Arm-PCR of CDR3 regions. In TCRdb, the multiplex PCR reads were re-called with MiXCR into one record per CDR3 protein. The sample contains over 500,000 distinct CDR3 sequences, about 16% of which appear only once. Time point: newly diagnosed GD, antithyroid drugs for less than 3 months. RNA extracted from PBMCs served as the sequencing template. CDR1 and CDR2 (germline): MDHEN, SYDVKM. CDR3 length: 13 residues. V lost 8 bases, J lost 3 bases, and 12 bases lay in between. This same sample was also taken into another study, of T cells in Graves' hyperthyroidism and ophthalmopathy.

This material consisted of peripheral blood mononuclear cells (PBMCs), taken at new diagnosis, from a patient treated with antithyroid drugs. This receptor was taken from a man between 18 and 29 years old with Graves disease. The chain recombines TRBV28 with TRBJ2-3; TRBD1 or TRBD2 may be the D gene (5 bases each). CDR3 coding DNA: TGTGCCAGCCAGGGACCAGAGACAGATACGCAGTATTTT. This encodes CASQGPETDTQYF.